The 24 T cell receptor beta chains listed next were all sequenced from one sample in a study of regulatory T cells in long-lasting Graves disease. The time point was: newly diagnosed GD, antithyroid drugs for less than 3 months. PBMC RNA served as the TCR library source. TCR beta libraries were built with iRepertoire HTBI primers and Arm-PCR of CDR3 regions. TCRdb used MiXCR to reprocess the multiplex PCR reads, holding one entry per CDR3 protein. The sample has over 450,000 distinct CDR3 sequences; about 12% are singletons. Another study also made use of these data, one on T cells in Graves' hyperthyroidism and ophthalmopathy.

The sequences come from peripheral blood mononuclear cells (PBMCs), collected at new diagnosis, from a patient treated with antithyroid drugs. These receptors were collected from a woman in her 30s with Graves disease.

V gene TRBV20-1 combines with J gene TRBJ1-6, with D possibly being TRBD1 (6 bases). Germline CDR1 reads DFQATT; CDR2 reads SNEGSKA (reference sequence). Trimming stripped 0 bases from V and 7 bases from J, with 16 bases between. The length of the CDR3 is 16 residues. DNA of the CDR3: TGCAGTGCTAGAGATCAGCAGGGGTGGCTAAATTCACCCCTCCACTTT. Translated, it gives CSARDQQGWLNSPLHF.

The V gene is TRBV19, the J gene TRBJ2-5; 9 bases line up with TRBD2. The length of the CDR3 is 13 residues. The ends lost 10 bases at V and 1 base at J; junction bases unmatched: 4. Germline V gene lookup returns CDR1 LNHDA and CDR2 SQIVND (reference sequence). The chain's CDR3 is CATQTSGQETQYF. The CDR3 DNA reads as TGTGCCACCCAGACTAGCGGCCAAGAGACCCAGTACTTC.

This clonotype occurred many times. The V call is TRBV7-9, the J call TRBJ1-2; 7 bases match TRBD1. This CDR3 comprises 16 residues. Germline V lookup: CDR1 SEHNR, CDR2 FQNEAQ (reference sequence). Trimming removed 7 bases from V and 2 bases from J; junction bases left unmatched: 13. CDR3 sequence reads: CASTPGPGQKNYGYTF. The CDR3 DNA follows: TGTGCCAGCACCCCAGGCCCGGGACAGAAGAACTATGGCTACACCTTC.

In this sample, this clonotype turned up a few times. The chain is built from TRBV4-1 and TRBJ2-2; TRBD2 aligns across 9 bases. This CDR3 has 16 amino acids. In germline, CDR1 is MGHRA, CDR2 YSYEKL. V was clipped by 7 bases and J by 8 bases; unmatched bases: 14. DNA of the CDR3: TGCGCCAGCAAGTCGGTCGGCGGGAGGGTAGATGGGGAGCTGTTTTTT. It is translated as CASKSVGGRVDGELFF.

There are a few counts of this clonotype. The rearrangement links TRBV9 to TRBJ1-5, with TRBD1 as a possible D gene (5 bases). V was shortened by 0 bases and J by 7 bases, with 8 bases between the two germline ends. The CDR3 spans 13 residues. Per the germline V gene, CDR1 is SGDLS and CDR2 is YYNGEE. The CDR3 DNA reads TGTGCCAGCAGCGTAGCCGGGGGACAGCCCCAGCATTTT. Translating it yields CASSVAGGQPQHF.

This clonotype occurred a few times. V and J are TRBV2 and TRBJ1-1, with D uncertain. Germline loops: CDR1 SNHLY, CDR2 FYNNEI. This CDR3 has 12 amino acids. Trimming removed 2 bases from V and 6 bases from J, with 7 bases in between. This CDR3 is CASSEWAAEAFF. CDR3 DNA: TGTGCCAGCAGTGAATGGGCGGCTGAAGCTTTCTTT. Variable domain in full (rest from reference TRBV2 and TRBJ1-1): EPEVTQTPSHQVTQMGQEVILRCVPISNHLYFYWYRQILGQKVEFLVSFYNNEISEKSEIFDDQFSVERPDGSNFTLKIRSTKLEDSAMYFCASSEWAAEAFFGQGTRLTVV.

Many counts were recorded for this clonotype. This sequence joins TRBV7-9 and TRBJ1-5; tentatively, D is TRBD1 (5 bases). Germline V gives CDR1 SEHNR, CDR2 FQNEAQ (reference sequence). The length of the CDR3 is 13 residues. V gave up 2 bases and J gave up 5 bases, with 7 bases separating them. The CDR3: CASSLKGDQPQHF. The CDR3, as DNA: TGTGCCAGCAGCTTAAAAGGGGATCAGCCCCAGCATTTT.

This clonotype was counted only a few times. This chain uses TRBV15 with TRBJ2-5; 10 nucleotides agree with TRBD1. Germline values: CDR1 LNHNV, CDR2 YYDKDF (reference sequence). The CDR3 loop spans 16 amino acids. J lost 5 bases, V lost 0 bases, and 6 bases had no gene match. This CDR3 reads CATSRDATGGHETQYF. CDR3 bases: TGTGCCACCAGCAGAGACGCGACAGGGGGCCACGAGACCCAGTACTTC.

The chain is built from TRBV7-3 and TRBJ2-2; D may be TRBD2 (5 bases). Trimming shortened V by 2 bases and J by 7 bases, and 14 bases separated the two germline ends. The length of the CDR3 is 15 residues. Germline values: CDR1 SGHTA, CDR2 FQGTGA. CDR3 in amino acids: CASSLSSPGLGELFF. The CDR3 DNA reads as TGTGCCAGCAGCTTATCTAGTCCCGGACTCGGGGAGCTGTTTTTT.

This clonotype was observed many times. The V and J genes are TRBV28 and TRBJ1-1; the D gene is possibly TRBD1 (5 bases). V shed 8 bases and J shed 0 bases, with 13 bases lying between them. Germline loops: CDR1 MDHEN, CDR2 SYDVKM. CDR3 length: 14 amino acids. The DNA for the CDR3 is TGTGCCAGCTCCCTCGGGACCCTGAACACTGAAGCTTTCTTT. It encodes CASSLGTLNTEAFF.

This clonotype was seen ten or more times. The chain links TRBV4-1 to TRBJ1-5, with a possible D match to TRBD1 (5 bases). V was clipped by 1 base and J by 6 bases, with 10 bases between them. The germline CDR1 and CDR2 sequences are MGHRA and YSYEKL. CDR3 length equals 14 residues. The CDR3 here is CASSQVTRGQPQHF. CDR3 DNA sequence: TGCGCCAGCAGCCAAGTAACAAGGGGTCAGCCCCAGCATTTT.

CDR3: CASGEPGLHPYEQYF. In nucleotides, the CDR3 is TGTGCCAGCGGGGAACCGGGACTGCATCCCTACGAGCAGTACTTC. This chain connects TRBV2 to TRBJ2-7; TRBD2 is a possible D gene (6 bases). CDR1 and CDR2 from the germline V gene are SNHLY and FYNNEI. Trimming took 8 bases from V and 2 from J, leaving 19 bases between them. This CDR3 has 15 residues. The whole variable domain, filled in from reference TRBV2 and TRBJ2-7, reads EPEVTQTPSHQVTQMGQEVILRCVPISNHLYFYWYRQILGQKVEFLVSFYNNEISEKSEIFDDQFSVERPDGSNFTLKIRSTKLEDSAMYFCASGEPGLHPYEQYFGPGTRLTVT.

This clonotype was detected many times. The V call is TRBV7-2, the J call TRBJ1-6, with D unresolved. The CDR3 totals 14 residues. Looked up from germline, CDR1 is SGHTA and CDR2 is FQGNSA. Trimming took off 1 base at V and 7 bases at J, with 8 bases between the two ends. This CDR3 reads CASSLDGSNSPLHF. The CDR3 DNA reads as TGTGCCAGCAGCTTAGACGGCTCGAATTCACCCCTCCACTTT.

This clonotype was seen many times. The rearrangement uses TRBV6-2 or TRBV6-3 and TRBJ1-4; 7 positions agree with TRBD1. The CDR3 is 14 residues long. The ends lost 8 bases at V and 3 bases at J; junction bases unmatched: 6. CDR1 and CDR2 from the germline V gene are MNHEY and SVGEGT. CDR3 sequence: CASSSGTANEKLFF. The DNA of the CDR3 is TGTGCCAGCTCCTCCGGGACAGCTAATGAAAAACTGTTTTTT.

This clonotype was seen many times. The chain's CDR3 is CSARVSGRTDTQYF. The CDR3 region has the DNA TGCAGTGCTAGAGTAAGCGGGAGGACAGATACGCAGTATTTT. This rearrangement joins TRBV20-1 to TRBJ2-3; 9 bases map to TRBD2. This CDR3 is built from 14 residues. Trimming removed 1 base from V and 3 bases from J; junction bases left unmatched: 2. Germline V lookup: CDR1 DFQATT, CDR2 SNEGSKA (reference sequence).

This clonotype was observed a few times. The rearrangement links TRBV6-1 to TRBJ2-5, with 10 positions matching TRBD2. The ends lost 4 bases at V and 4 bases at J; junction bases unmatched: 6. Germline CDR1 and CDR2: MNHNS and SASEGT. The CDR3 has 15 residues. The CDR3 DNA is TGTGCCAGCAGTGGTTGGGCTAGCGGGAGAGAGACCCAGTACTTC. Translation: CASSGWASGRETQYF.

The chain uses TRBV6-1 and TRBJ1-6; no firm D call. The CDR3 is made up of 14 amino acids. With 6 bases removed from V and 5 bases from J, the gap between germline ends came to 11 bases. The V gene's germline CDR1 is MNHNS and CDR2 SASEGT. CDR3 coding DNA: TGTGCCAGCAGCATCGACGGGAATAATTCACCCCTCCACTTT. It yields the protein CASSIDGNNSPLHF.

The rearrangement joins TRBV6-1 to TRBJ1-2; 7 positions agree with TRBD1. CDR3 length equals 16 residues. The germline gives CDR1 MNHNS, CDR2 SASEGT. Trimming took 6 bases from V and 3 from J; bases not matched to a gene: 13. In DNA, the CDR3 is TGTGCCAGCAGCCACACGCGACAGGGTTGGGACTATGGCTACACCTTC. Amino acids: CASSHTRQGWDYGYTF.

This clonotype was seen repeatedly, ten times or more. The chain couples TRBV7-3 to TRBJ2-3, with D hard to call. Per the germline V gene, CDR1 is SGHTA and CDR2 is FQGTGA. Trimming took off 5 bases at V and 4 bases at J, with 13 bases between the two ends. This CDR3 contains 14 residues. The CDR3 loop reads CASSRNRRADTQYF. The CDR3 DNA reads TGTGCCAGCAGCCGAAATAGAAGGGCAGATACGCAGTATTTT. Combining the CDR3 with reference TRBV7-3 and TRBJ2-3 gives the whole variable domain GAGVSQTPSNKVTEKGKYVELRCDPISGHTALYWYRQSLGQGPEFLIYFQGTGAADDSGLPNDRFFAVRPEGSVSTLKIQRTERGDSAVYLCASSRNRRADTQYFGPGTRLTVL.

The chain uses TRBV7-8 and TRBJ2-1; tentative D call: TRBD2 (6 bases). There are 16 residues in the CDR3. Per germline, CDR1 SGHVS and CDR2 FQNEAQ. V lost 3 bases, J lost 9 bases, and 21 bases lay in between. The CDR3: CASSFIIRGELVEQFF. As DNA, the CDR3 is TGTGCCAGCAGCTTTATTATACGCGGGGAGCTGGTTGAGCAGTTCTTC.

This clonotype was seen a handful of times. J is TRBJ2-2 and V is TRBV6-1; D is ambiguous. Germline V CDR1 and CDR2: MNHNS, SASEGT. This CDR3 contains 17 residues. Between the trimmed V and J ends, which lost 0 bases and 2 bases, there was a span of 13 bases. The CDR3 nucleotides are TGTGCCAGCAGTGAAGCGCGATTGGCAGCTAACACCGGGGAGCTGTTTTTT. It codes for CASSEARLAANTGELFF.

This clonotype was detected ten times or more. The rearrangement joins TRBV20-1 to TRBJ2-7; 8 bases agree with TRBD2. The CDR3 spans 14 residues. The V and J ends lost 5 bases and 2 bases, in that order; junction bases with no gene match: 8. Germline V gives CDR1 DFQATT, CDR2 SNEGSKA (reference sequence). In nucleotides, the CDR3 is TGCAGTGCTGGGGGACTAGGAATGGCCTACGAGCAGTACTTC. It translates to CSAGGLGMAYEQYF.

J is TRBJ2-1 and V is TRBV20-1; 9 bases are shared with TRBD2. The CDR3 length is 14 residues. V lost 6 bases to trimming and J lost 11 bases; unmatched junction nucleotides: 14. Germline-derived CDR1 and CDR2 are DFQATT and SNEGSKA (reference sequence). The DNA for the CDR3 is TGCAGTGCATCGGGACTAGCCCCCTCTAATAAGCAGTTCTTC. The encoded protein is CSASGLAPSNKQFF.

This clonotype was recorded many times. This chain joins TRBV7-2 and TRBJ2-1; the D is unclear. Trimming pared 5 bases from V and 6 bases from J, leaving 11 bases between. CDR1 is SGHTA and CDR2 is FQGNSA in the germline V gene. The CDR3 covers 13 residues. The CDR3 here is CASSPLLINEQFF. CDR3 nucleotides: TGTGCCAGCAGCCCTTTACTGATCAATGAGCAGTTCTTC.